The clone carrying this TCR beta chain was observed a few times. The antigen is not known. Findings of the study overall: Larger-cohort validation covered only one TCR beta V-J rearrangement. Greatest tumor Treg TCR overlap was with tumor naive CD4+ cells.

CDR3 length: 14 amino acids. V was clipped by 0 bases and J by 2 bases, with 7 bases between them. CDR1 is SGHTA, CDR2 FQGNSA, per germline. After constant-region reverse-primer amplification, full-length variable regions underwent semi-nested PCR with Nested Universal Primer A. TCRdb re-called the 5' RACE reads through MiXCR, storing one row per CDR3 protein. The repertoire holds some 40,000 distinct CDR3 sequences, 25% to 35% seen once, with less than 4% in the top ten. Sequencing used memory CD4+ T cells sorted from a lymph node. This sample's subset: memory CD4+ T cells, CD4+CD45RO+CD25-. This clonotype was sampled from a female donor with breast cancer. This chain joins TRBV7-2 and TRBJ2-5; no reliable D call. In nucleotides, the CDR3 is TGTGCCAGCAGCTTAGCGCACGGTCAAGAGACCCAGTACTTC. The encoded protein is CASSLAHGQETQYF.